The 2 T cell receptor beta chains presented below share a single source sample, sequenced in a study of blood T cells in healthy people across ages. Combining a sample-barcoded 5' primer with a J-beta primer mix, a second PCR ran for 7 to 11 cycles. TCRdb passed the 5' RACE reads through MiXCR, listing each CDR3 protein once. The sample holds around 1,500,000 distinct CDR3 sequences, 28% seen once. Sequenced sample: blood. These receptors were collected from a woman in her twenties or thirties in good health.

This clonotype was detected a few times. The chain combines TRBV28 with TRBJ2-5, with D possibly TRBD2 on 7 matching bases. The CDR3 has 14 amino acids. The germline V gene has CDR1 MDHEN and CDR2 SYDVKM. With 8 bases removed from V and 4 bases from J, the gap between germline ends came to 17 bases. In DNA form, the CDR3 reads TGTGCCAGCTACGCCCGGGGGGCCGGAGAGACCCAGTACTTC. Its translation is CASYARGAGETQYF.

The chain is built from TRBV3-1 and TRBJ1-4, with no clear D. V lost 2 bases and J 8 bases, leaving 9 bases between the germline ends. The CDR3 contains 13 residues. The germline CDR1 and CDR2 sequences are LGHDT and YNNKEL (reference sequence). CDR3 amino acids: CASSQIVAEKLFF. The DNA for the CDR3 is TGTGCCAGCAGCCAAATAGTTGCGGAAAAACTGTTTTTT.